This T cell receptor (beta chain) came from a study of shared clonotypes between healthy human individuals. General study results and limits: Non-shared clonotypes showed lower generation probabilities than clonotypes common to all four donors.

The table came from immunoSEQ multiplex PCR; TCRdb's copy has only in-frame clones and leaves some out. Of roughly 760,000 clones in the sample, about 74% were seen once. Per the germline V gene, CDR1 is SGHRS and CDR2 is YFSETQ. V was trimmed by 0 bases and J by 6 bases, leaving 15 bases between them. This CDR3 spans 15 amino acids. This clone was detected only a few times. Its antigen remains unidentified. Sample: memory CD4+ T cells sorted from blood. As to subset: CD45RA-negative fraction. This chain connects TRBV5-1 to TRBJ1-2, with D unresolved. The TCR comes from a woman aged 30 to 39 in good health. The CDR3 reads CASSLGGARGDGYTF. Written as DNA, the CDR3 is TGCGCCAGCAGCTTGGGAGGAGCCCGGGGTGATGGCTACACCTTC.